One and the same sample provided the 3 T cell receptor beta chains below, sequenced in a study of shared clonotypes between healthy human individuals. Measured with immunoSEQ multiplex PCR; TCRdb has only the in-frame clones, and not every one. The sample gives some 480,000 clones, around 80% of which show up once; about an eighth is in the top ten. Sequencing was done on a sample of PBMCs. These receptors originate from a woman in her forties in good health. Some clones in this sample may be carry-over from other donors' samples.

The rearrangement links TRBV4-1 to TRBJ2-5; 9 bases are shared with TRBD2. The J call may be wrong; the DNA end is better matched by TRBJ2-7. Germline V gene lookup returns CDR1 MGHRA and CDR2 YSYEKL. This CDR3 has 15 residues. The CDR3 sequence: CASSLRLAENYEQYF. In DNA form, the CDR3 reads TGCGCCAGCAGCCTACGACTAGCGGAAAACTACGAGCAGTACTTC.

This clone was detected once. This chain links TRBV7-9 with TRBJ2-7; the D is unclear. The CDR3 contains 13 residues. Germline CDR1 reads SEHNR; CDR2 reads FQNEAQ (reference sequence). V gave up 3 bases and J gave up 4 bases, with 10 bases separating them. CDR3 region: CASSLVDPYEQYF. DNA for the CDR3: TGTGCCAGCAGCTTGGTGGACCCGTACGAGCAGTACTTC.

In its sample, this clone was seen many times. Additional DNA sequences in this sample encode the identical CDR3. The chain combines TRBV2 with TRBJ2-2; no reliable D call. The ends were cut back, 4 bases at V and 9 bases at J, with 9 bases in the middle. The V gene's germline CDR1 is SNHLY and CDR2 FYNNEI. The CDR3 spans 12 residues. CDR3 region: CASSVTARELFF. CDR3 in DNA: TGTGCCAGCAGTGTGACCGCCCGGGAGCTGTTTTTT.